These 32 T cell receptor beta chains were sequenced from one sample in a study of T-cell memory formation after mild COVID-19. TCRdb ran MiXCR on the 5' RACE reads and lists one entry per CDR3 protein. This table holds 57,000 or so distinct CDR3 sequences, 9% to 9.5% found once. Sequenced sample: PBMCs or a T cell subset sorted from them (not recorded which). These receptor sequences come from a man aged 18 to 30 who had mild COVID-19 (a few samples of this study predate the infection). Cell type and time point are not known.

This clonotype has ten or more counts. J is TRBJ2-1 and V is TRBV5-1; D is unresolved. In germline, CDR1 is SGHRS, CDR2 YFSETQ. V was pared by 0 bases and J by 1 base, with 2 bases between. This CDR3 is 13 amino acids long. CDR3 region: CASSLESYNEQFF. CDR3 nucleotide sequence: TGCGCCAGCAGCTTGGAGTCCTACAATGAGCAGTTCTTC.

This clonotype was observed at least ten times. This rearrangement joins TRBV5-4 to TRBJ2-1; weak D call: TRBD1 (6 bases). The V end lost 4 bases, the J end lost 9 bases, and 14 bases lay between the germline ends. The CDR3 contains 13 residues. The V gene's germline CDR1 is SGHNT and CDR2 YYREEE (reference sequence). CDR3 region: CASSTGQNPEQFF. The CDR3 DNA is TGTGCCAGCAGCACCGGACAGAACCCTGAGCAGTTCTTC.

Only a few counts were recorded for this clonotype. This rearrangement joins TRBV4-1 to TRBJ1-5; no clear D gene. The CDR3 spans 15 residues. V gave up 4 bases and J gave up 4 bases, with 14 bases separating them. Per germline, CDR1 MGHRA and CDR2 YSYEKL. The CDR3 loop is CASSRVGLSNQPQHF. The CDR3 nucleotides are TGCGCCAGCAGCCGCGTCGGGCTTTCTAATCAGCCCCAGCATTTT.

This clonotype showed up many times. A read error may produce the germline difference seen at one junction end. The chain combines TRBV6-2 or TRBV6-3 with TRBJ2-7, with TRBD2 as a possible D gene (6 bases). Germline V gives CDR1 MNHEY, CDR2 SVGEGT. CDR3 length: 13 amino acids. The CDR3 sequence: CASKDTLAWEQYF. CDR3 in DNA: TGTGCTAGCAAGGACACACTAGCCTGGGAGCAGTACTTC.

The rearrangement uses TRBV2 and TRBJ2-5; D is unclear. Trimming took 7 bases from V and 2 from J, leaving 8 bases between them. CDR1 and CDR2 from the germline V gene are SNHLY and FYNNEI. The CDR3 is 12 amino acids. CDR3 nucleotides: TGTGCCAGCAAGTTGGGGCAAGAGACCCAGTACTTC. Residues: CASKLGQETQYF.

This clonotype was picked up a small number of times. The CDR3 is CASSLPWGTQYF. The CDR3 nucleotides read TGTGCCAGCAGCTTACCGTGGGGGACGCAGTATTTT. The V gene is TRBV7-2, the J gene TRBJ2-3, with D perhaps being TRBD1 or TRBD2 (5 bases each). The germline CDR1 and CDR2 sequences are SGHTA and FQGNSA. Trimming took 2 bases from V and 9 from J, leaving 9 bases between them. This CDR3 is 12 amino acids long.

The genes are TRBV12-3 or TRBV12-4 and TRBJ2-3, with TRBD1 identical over 9 bases. Unmatched junction bases numbered 11, after V lost 5 bases and J lost 5 bases. The CDR3 has 16 amino acids. CDR3 protein: CASSLRRTGAIDTQYF. The CDR3 bases are TGTGCCAGCAGTCTCCGAAGGACAGGGGCTATAGATACGCAGTATTTT.

This clonotype has just a few counts. This chain joins TRBV7-9 and TRBJ2-1, with TRBD2 matching over 9 bases. This CDR3 region has 14 residues. CDR1 and CDR2 from the germline V gene are SEHNR and FQNEAQ (reference sequence). V was clipped by 3 bases and J by 10 bases; unmatched bases: 7. Here the CDR3 reads CASSFGRGGLEQFF. In nucleotides, the CDR3 is TGTGCCAGCAGCTTTGGGCGGGGGGGCTTAGAGCAGTTCTTC. Supplemented by reference TRBV7-9 and TRBJ2-1, the full variable domain reads DTGVSQNPRHKITKRGQNVTFRCDPISEHNRLYWYRQTLGQGPEFLTYFQNEAQLEKSRLLSDRFSAERPKGSFSTLEIQRTEQGDSAMYLCASSFGRGGLEQFFGPGTRLTVL.

The sample holds a few counts of this clonotype. The V gene is TRBV6-2 or TRBV6-3, the J gene TRBJ1-1, with a possible D match to TRBD1 (6 bases). Deletions cut 6 bases from V and 7 bases from J, with 15 bases between. Germline V CDR1 and CDR2: MNHEY, SVGEGT. This CDR3 is built from 13 residues. The CDR3 nucleotides are TGTGCCAGCAGCATCAGGGGCAGAGATGAAGCTTTCTTT. This translates into CASSIRGRDEAFF.

This clonotype was detected many times. The V call is TRBV10-3, the J call TRBJ2-3, with D tentatively TRBD1 (7 bases). Germline CDR1 ENHRY, CDR2 SYGVKD. The CDR3 sequence is 14 residues long. Trimming shortened V by 6 bases and J by 6 bases, and 16 bases separated the two germline ends. The CDR3 protein is CAIRTGPGGDTQYF. CDR3 in DNA: TGTGCCATCAGAACGGGGCCAGGGGGGGATACGCAGTATTTT.

This clonotype was detected a few times. This chain links TRBV5-6 with TRBJ1-2; TRBD1 agrees at 8 bases. The germline V gene has CDR1 SGHDT and CDR2 YYEEEE. This CDR3 spans 14 amino acids. With V trimmed by 0 bases and J by 4 bases, 2 bases remained unmatched. The CDR3 region is CASSLAGGGYGYTF. CDR3 coding DNA: TGTGCCAGCAGCTTGGCAGGGGGCGGCTATGGCTACACCTTC.

The chain has TRBV4-1 and TRBJ2-1; 11 nucleotides match TRBD2. Trimming took 3 bases from V and 7 from J; bases not matched to a gene: 20. CDR3 length equals 20 residues. Germline V CDR1 and CDR2: MGHRA, YSYEKL. The chain's CDR3 is CASSQPYLKILAGGWNEQFF. CDR3 sequence (DNA): TGCGCCAGCAGCCAGCCGTACCTTAAGATCCTAGCGGGGGGTTGGAATGAGCAGTTCTTC.

This clonotype was observed a handful of times. The V gene is TRBV5-1, the J gene TRBJ1-5; 7 nucleotides align to TRBD1. Trimming at V came to 0 bases and at J to 3 bases, leaving 3 bases not matched to a gene. CDR1 is SGHRS, CDR2 YFSETQ, per germline. The CDR3 totals 15 residues. The CDR3 DNA reads TGCGCCAGCAGCTTGGCGGGACAGCTCAATCAGCCCCAGCATTTT. Encoded protein: CASSLAGQLNQPQHF.

This clonotype has just a few counts. The chain is built from TRBV3-1 and TRBJ2-5, with D perhaps TRBD1 (6 bases). Germline V gives CDR1 LGHDT, CDR2 YNNKEL (reference sequence). The CDR3 extends over 15 amino acids. V was trimmed by 2 bases and J by 1 base, leaving 11 bases between them. The CDR3 reads CASSQFQGPQETQYF. CDR3 nucleotide sequence: TGTGCCAGCAGCCAATTCCAGGGGCCCCAAGAGACCCAGTACTTC.

The rearrangement joins TRBV5-1 to TRBJ2-5, with D unresolved. Germline V gene data show CDR1 as SGHRS and CDR2 as YFSETQ. V lost 0 bases and J lost 5, with 8 bases in between. CDR3 size: 13 residues. The CDR3 DNA reads as TGCGCCAGCAGCTTGGGAAACCGGGAGACCCAGTACTTC. This encodes CASSLGNRETQYF. The full variable domain, with the rest looked up from reference TRBV5-1 and TRBJ2-5, is KAGVTQTPRYLIKTRGQQVTLSCSPISGHRSVSWYQQTPGQGLQFLFEYFSETQRNKGNFPGRFSGRQFSNSRSEMNVSTLELGDSALYLCASSLGNRETQYFGPGTRLLVL.

This clonotype was picked up a small number of times. The chain is built from TRBV7-2 and TRBJ1-1, with TRBD1 as a possible D gene (6 bases). The CDR3 is 13 amino acids. The germline gives CDR1 SGHTA, CDR2 FQGNSA. Trimming pared 7 bases from V and 1 base from J, leaving 10 bases between. CDR3 in amino acids: CASTGQRNTEAFF. As DNA, the CDR3 is TGTGCCAGCACTGGACAGAGGAACACTGAAGCTTTCTTT.

The chain carries TRBV2 and TRBJ2-3, with TRBD2 matching 9 bases. Germline V gene sequence: CDR1 SNHLY, CDR2 FYNNEI. The CDR3 consists of 15 residues. V trimming: 5 bases; J trimming: 6 bases; junction bases outside the gene matches: 9. This chain's CDR3 is CASSQRGASLDTQYF. The CDR3 region has the DNA TGTGCCAGCAGTCAGCGGGGGGCCTCACTGGATACGCAGTATTTT.

This clonotype was seen only a few times. This chain joins TRBV24-1 and TRBJ2-4; D may be TRBD2 (6 bases). Trimming shortened V by 3 bases and J by 10 bases, and 9 bases separated the two germline ends. The CDR3 consists of 12 residues. Germline V lookup: CDR1 KGHDR, CDR2 SFDVKD. The CDR3 reads CATSDPREIQYF. For the CDR3, the DNA is TGTGCCACCAGTGATCCCCGGGAGATTCAGTACTTC.

This clonotype was seen a few times. V gene TRBV20-1 combines with J gene TRBJ1-6, with TRBD1 as a possible D gene (6 bases). This CDR3 is 15 amino acids long. Germline lookup yields CDR1 DFQATT and CDR2 SNEGSKA (reference sequence). The germline V and J ends were trimmed by 1 base and 10 bases, with 17 bases remaining between them. Here the CDR3 DNA reads TGCAGTGCTAGAGGGGGGGGCGTCGCTTGGTCACCCCTCCACTTT. Protein sequence: CSARGGGVAWSPLHF.

This clonotype was observed a handful of times. V usage is TRBV7-8 and J usage is TRBJ2-2; D is unclear. The CDR3 has 12 amino acids. Germline V lookup: CDR1 SGHVS, CDR2 FQNEAQ. V lost 4 bases, J lost 3 bases, and 3 bases lay in between. CDR3 DNA: TGTGCCAGCAGCTCCCACACCGGGGAGCTGTTTTTT. Its protein is CASSSHTGELFF.

This clonotype has only a few counts. This chain links TRBV14 with TRBJ1-4, with 9 bases identical to TRBD1. V lost 1 base and J lost 8; bases outside the gene matches: 5. This CDR3 has 15 amino acids. Germline V lookup: CDR1 SGHDN, CDR2 FVKESK. CDR3 amino acids: CASSQVGTGYEKLFF. The CDR3 DNA sequence: TGTGCCAGCAGCCAAGTTGGGACAGGGTACGAAAAACTGTTTTTT.

This clonotype occurred many times. The chain carries TRBV20-1 and TRBJ2-1; 10 bases line up with TRBD2. J was trimmed by 9 bases and V by 5 bases; bases with no gene match: 13. The CDR3 is 15 amino acids. Germline V gives CDR1 DFQATT, CDR2 SNEGSKA (reference sequence). As DNA, the CDR3 is TGCAGTGCTCCCTTAGCGGGGGGTCTCCTGGGTGAGCAGTTCTTC. Amino acids: CSAPLAGGLLGEQFF.

V and J are TRBV11-2 and TRBJ2-7, with D perhaps TRBD2 (7 bases). Deletions cut 5 bases from V and 2 bases from J, with 16 bases between. Germline V gene lookup returns CDR1 SGHAT and CDR2 FQNNGV. CDR3 length: 15 residues. This CDR3 is CASSPGGTSTYEQYF. DNA of the CDR3: TGTGCCAGCAGCCCGGGGGGCACGTCCACCTACGAGCAGTACTTC.

V is TRBV5-8 and J is TRBJ1-5; D call uncertain. This CDR3 contains 15 residues. CDR1 and CDR2 (germline): SGHTS, YDEGEE. The V and J ends lost 1 base and 0 bases respectively, with 8 bases between them. CDR3 protein: CASSLYRYSNQPQHF. As DNA, the CDR3 is TGTGCCAGCAGCTTGTACAGATATAGCAATCAGCCCCAGCATTTT.

This clonotype was picked up many times. The chain has TRBV5-1 and TRBJ2-1; D perhaps matches TRBD2 (6 bases). V was trimmed by 3 bases and J by 4 bases, leaving 17 bases between them. Germline V lookup: CDR1 SGHRS, CDR2 YFSETQ. The CDR3 sequence is 16 residues long. The CDR3 coding sequence is TGCGCCAGCAGCTCTAGACTAGGCGGGAATTACAATGAGCAGTTCTTC. It encodes CASSSRLGGNYNEQFF.

This clonotype was observed a few times. The chain uses TRBV6-5 and TRBJ2-3; D remains unclear. This CDR3 has 16 residues. Germline V gives CDR1 MNHEY, CDR2 SVGAGI. V lost 6 bases and J 0 bases, leaving 16 bases between the germline ends. The CDR3, as DNA: TGTGCCAGCAGCCCTATGACTTTAATTAGCACAGATACGCAGTATTTT. Its protein is CASSPMTLISTDTQYF.

This clonotype was seen a few times. The V call is TRBV6-5, the J call TRBJ1-2, with TRBD1 matching over 10 bases. Germline CDR1 MNHEY, CDR2 SVGAGI. The CDR3 has 15 residues. V dropped 6 bases and J dropped 4; count of bases not matched to a gene: 8. CDR3 protein: CASSYRDRGTYGYTF. CDR3 coding DNA: TGTGCCAGCAGCTACCGGGACAGGGGCACCTATGGCTACACCTTC.

The J gene is TRBJ1-4, the V gene TRBV7-2; 9 bases map to TRBD1. CDR1 is SGHTA, CDR2 FQGNSA, per germline. This CDR3 spans 15 amino acids. The V and J ends lost 3 bases and 7 bases, in that order; junction bases with no gene match: 6. The CDR3 reads CASSFSPGQGEKLFF. The CDR3 bases are TGTGCCAGCAGCTTTTCCCCGGGACAGGGTGAAAAACTGTTTTTT. Full variable domain (remainder filled in from reference TRBV7-2 and TRBJ1-4): GAGVSQSPSNKVTEKGKDVELRCDPISGHTALYWYRQSLGQGLEFLIYFQGNSAPDKSGLPSDRFSAERTGGSVSTLTIQRTQQEDSAVYLCASSFSPGQGEKLFFGSGTQLSVL.

In its sample, this clonotype was seen a few times. The genes are TRBV7-6 and TRBJ1-2; D is unresolved. There are 11 residues in the CDR3. Germline V gene lookup returns CDR1 SGHVS and CDR2 FNYEAQ. V lost 8 bases and J 5 bases, leaving 9 bases between the germline ends. The CDR3 bases are TGTGCCAGCTCGGCTGGGTATGGCTACACCTTC. Encoded protein: CASSAGYGYTF.

This clonotype has just a few counts. V is TRBV6-5 and J is TRBJ2-5, with a possible D match to TRBD1 (6 bases). This CDR3 contains 15 residues. Germline loops: CDR1 MNHEY, CDR2 SVGAGI. V was trimmed by 0 bases and J by 3 bases, leaving 11 bases between them. CDR3 coding DNA: TGTGCCAGCAGTTACTCGGGACACGCGAAAGAGACCCAGTACTTC. Translated, it gives CASSYSGHAKETQYF.

V and J are TRBV7-9 and TRBJ1-2; TRBD1 is a possible D gene (6 bases). V was trimmed by 4 bases and J by 8 bases, leaving 20 bases between them. The CDR3 length is 15 residues. Looked up from germline, CDR1 is SEHNR and CDR2 is FQNEAQ (reference sequence). CDR3 region: CASSYHAGGVGGYTF. The CDR3 coding sequence is TGTGCCAGCAGCTATCACGCGGGGGGCGTAGGAGGCTACACCTTC. Full variable domain (remainder filled in from reference TRBV7-9 and TRBJ1-2): DTGVSQNPRHKITKRGQNVTFRCDPISEHNRLYWYRQTLGQGPEFLTYFQNEAQLEKSRLLSDRFSAERPKGSFSTLEIQRTEQGDSAMYLCASSYHAGGVGGYTFGSGTRLTVV.

This clonotype was seen a few times. This chain uses TRBV5-1 with TRBJ2-4, with unresolved D. V lost 3 bases and J 7 bases, leaving 2 bases between the germline ends. CDR1 is SGHRS and CDR2 is YFSETQ in the germline V gene. The CDR3 runs to 10 residues. CDR3 loop: CASSWNIQYF. The CDR3 DNA sequence: TGCGCCAGCAGCTGGAACATTCAGTACTTC.